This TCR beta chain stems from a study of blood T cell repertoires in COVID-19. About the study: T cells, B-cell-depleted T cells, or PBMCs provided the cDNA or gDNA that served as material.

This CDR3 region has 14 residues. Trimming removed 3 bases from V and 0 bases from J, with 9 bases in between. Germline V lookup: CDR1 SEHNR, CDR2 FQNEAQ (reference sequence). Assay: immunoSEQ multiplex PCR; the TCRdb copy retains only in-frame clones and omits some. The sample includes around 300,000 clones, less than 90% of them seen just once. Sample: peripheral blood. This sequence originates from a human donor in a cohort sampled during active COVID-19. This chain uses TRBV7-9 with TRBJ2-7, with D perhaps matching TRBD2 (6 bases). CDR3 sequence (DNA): TGTGCCAGCAGCTTGACTAGAACCTCCTACGAGCAGTACTTC. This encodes CASSLTRTSYEQYF.